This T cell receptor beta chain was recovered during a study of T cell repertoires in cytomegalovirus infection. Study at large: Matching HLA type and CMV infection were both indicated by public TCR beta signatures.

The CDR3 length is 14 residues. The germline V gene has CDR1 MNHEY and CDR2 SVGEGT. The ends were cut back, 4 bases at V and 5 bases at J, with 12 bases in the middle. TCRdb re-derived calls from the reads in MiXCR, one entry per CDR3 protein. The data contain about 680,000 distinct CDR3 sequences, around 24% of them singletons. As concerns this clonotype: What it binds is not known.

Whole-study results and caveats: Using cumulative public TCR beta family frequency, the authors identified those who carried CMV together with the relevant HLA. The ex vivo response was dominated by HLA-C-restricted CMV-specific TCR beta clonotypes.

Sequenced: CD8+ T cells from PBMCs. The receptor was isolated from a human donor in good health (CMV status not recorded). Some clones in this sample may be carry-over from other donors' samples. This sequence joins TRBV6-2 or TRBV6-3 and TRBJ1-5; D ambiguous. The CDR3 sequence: CASSCSSHYQPQHF. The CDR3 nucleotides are TGTGCCAGCAGTTGCTCGTCCCATTATCAGCCCCAGCATTTT.